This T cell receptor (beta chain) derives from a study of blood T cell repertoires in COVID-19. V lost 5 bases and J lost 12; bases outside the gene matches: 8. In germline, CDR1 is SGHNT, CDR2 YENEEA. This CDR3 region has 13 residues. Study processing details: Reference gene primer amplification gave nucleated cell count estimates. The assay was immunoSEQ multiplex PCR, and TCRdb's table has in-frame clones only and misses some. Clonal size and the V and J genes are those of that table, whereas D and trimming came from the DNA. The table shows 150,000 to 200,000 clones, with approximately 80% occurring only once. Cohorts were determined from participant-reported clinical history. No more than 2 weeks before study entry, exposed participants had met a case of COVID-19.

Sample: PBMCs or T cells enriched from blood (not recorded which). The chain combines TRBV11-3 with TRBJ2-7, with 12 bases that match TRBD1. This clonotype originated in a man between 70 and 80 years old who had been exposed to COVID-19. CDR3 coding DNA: TGTGCCAGCAGCCGGGGGGGACAGGGGGCTCGGTACTTC. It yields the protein CASSRGGQGARYF.